Following are 17 T cell receptor beta chains from one sample sequenced in a study of blood T cells in healthy people across ages. The use of a sample-barcoded 5' primer and a J-beta primer mix characterized a second PCR of 7 to 11 cycles. MiXCR, run by TCRdb on the 5' RACE reads, gives a single entry per CDR3 protein. The sample lists about 930,000 distinct CDR3 sequences, roughly 28% occurring once. These data also formed part of another study, on T cells of mothers and their children.

Specimen: blood. Receptors were obtained from a woman aged 35 to 49 in good health.

This clonotype has ten or more counts. A read error may account for a junction end that differs from germline. This chain uses TRBV4-3 with TRBJ2-1; TRBD2 agrees at 11 bases. CDR1 LGHNA and CDR2 YSLEER come from the germline V gene. The CDR3 spans 18 residues. The CDR3 bases are TGCGCCAGCAGTCAAGACCCGGCCGGGACTAGCGGCTACAATGAGCAGTTCTTC. Its translation: CASSQDPAGTSGYNEQFF.

This clonotype was seen repeatedly, ten times or more. A much larger clone sits a single nucleotide away, making a read error possible. The genes are TRBV6-5 and TRBJ2-1; TRBD1 or TRBD2 may be the D gene (5 bases each). Between the trimmed V and J ends, which lost 6 bases and 6 bases, there was a span of 12 bases. From germline, CDR1 is MNHEY and CDR2 SVGAGI. The CDR3 is 13 amino acids. The CDR3 region has the DNA TGTGCCAGCAGAGGGACGGGGAGCAATGAGCAGTTCTTC. Translation: CASRGTGSNEQFF.

The chain couples TRBV11-2 to TRBJ2-5; 7 bases map to TRBD1. Germline loops: CDR1 SGHAT, CDR2 FQNNGV. The CDR3 totals 16 residues. The J segment lost 5 bases and the V segment lost 0 bases, leaving 9 bases of the junction unmatched. CDR3 bases: TGTGCCAGCAGCTTAGATCGAGTCGTCAGGGGGGAGACCCAGTACTTC. Protein sequence: CASSLDRVVRGETQYF.

This clonotype was recorded at least ten times. The V gene is TRBV20-1, the J gene TRBJ2-3, with D hard to call. Germline V lookup: CDR1 DFQATT, CDR2 SNEGSKA (reference sequence). The germline V and J ends were trimmed by 1 base and 6 bases, with 17 bases remaining between them. The CDR3 extends over 15 amino acids. The CDR3 region is CSARASLNLGDTQYF. CDR3 in DNA: TGCAGTGCTAGAGCTTCACTAAACCTAGGGGATACGCAGTATTTT.

This clonotype occurred a few times. Since a much larger clone is just one base distant, this may be a read error. The J gene is TRBJ2-1, the V gene TRBV5-1; 12 bases are shared with TRBD1. Germline V gene sequence: CDR1 SGHRS, CDR2 YFSETQ. V gave up 4 bases and J gave up 10 bases; unmatched junction bases: 12. The length of the CDR3 is 16 residues. The CDR3 spells CASSTQPGQGAKEQFF. CDR3 DNA sequence: TGCGCCAGCAGCACCCAGCCGGGACAGGGGGCGAAAGAGCAGTTCTTC. Supplemented by reference TRBV5-1 and TRBJ2-1, the full variable domain reads KAGVTQTPRYLIKTRGQQVTLSCSPISGHRSVSWYQQTPGQGLQFLFEYFSETQRNKGNFPGRFSGRQFSNSRSEMNVSTLELGDSALYLCASSTQPGQGAKEQFFGPGTRLTVL.

The rearrangement links TRBV19 to TRBJ2-1; TRBD2 matches at 11 bases. The ends lost 7 bases at V and 9 bases at J; junction bases unmatched: 5. CDR1 and CDR2 from the germline V gene are LNHDA and SQIVND (reference sequence). This CDR3 is built from 13 residues. The CDR3 reads CASMGLAVGEQFF. In DNA form, the CDR3 reads TGTGCCAGTATGGGACTAGCGGTAGGTGAGCAGTTCTTC.

This clonotype was detected only once. This sequence joins TRBV24-1 and TRBJ2-3, with TRBD1 matching over 9 bases. The length of the CDR3 is 22 residues. Germline-derived CDR1 and CDR2 are KGHDR and SFDVKD. Unmatched junction bases numbered 20, after V lost 1 base and J lost 1 base. The CDR3 DNA is TGTGCCACCAGTGATTTAAAGGACAGGGGACAACGAGGTATCCAGGGCACAGATACGCAGTATTTT. This encodes CATSDLKDRGQRGIQGTDTQYF.

The chain carries TRBV12-3 or TRBV12-4 and TRBJ1-1; D is undetermined. CDR3 size: 14 residues. Trimming removed 5 bases at V and 0 bases at J, with 10 bases between. The chain's CDR3 is CASSLSAMNTEAFF. CDR3 DNA: TGTGCCAGCAGTCTTTCCGCCATGAACACTGAAGCTTTCTTT.

This clonotype was counted only a few times. This may come from a read error, since a much larger clone is one base off. The chain is built from TRBV29-1 and TRBJ2-2, with D possibly being TRBD2 (6 bases). The CDR3 runs 12 residues. In germline, CDR1 is SQVTM, CDR2 ANQGSEA. The CDR3 protein is CSVGLNTGGLFF. The CDR3 coding sequence is TGCAGCGTTGGGTTGAACACCGGGGGGCTGTTTTTT.

This clonotype appeared a few times. The chain employs TRBV7-2 and TRBJ1-2; D unclear. V gave up 4 bases and J gave up 0 bases, with 18 bases separating them. Germline CDR1 reads SGHTA; CDR2 reads FQGNSA. The CDR3 is 17 residues long. Here the CDR3 reads CASSSPGVQVSNYGYTF. The DNA for the CDR3 is TGTGCCAGCAGCTCCCCGGGTGTGCAGGTCTCTAACTATGGCTACACCTTC.

V and J are TRBV5-1 and TRBJ1-2; unclear D gene. The V end was cut by 2 bases, the J end by 10 bases, with 12 bases between. This CDR3 is built from 12 residues. CDR1 SGHRS and CDR2 YFSETQ come from the germline V gene. As DNA, the CDR3 is TGCGCCAGCAGCTTAGATTTCTCGGTCTACACCTTC. This sequence encodes CASSLDFSVYTF.

This clonotype was observed a handful of times. V is TRBV7-2 and J is TRBJ1-2; D not resolved. This CDR3 contains 15 residues. V was trimmed by 1 base and J by 0 bases, leaving 9 bases between them. Germline V lookup: CDR1 SGHTA, CDR2 FQGNSA. The CDR3 bases are TGTGCCAGCAGCTTAGTCGAGAGATCTAACTATGGCTACACCTTC. The encoded protein is CASSLVERSNYGYTF.

The chain couples TRBV7-2 to TRBJ2-3; the match to TRBD1 covers 8 bases. Germline V CDR1 and CDR2: SGHTA, FQGNSA. The J segment lost 3 bases and the V segment lost 6 bases, leaving 8 bases of the junction unmatched. The CDR3 is made up of 15 amino acids. DNA of the CDR3: TGTGCCAGCAGGCCCGGGACAGGTTTTACAGATACGCAGTATTTT. This gives the protein CASRPGTGFTDTQYF.

The genes are TRBV7-2 and TRBJ2-1, with 12 positions matching TRBD2. Trimming cost V 2 bases and J 5 bases; bases outside gene matches: 10. Germline CDR1 is SGHTA and CDR2 is FQGNSA. The CDR3 length is 18 residues. DNA for the CDR3: TGTGCCAGCAGCTTACGCTCTGCTAGCGGGGGGGCCGACAATGAGCAGTTCTTC. This gives the protein CASSLRSASGGADNEQFF.

A remark on this clonotype: The CDR3 carries no conserved terminal phenylalanine or tryptophan, so it likely arises from a read error. This CDR3 is CASSFGDRGYEQYS. The DNA of the CDR3 is TGTGCCAGCAGTTTCGGGGACAGGGGTTACGAGCAGTACTCC. The genes are TRBV12-3 or TRBV12-4 and TRBJ2-7; the match to TRBD1 covers 10 bases. V shed 3 bases and J 4 bases; nucleotides not matched to a gene: 3. The CDR3 length is 14 residues.

The table lists this clonotype with a count of one. The chain uses TRBV28 and TRBJ1-4; D possibly corresponds to TRBD1 (6 bases). V was clipped by 2 bases and J by 3 bases, with 16 bases between them. Germline-derived CDR1 and CDR2 are MDHEN and SYDVKM. The CDR3 is made up of 17 amino acids. The CDR3 nucleotides are TGTGCCAGCAGTTTAACCAGGACAGCTGCATCTAATGAAAAACTGTTTTTT. Its protein is CASSLTRTAASNEKLFF.

This clonotype was seen a few times. The gene calls are TRBV20-1 and TRBJ2-1; 10 nucleotides match TRBD2. Germline trimming cut 3 bases from V and 7 bases from J; bases unmatched to any gene: 3. The V gene's germline CDR1 is DFQATT and CDR2 SNEGSKA (reference sequence). The CDR3 contains 13 residues. The CDR3 coding sequence is TGCAGTGCTAGTAGCGGGAGGTCTAATGAGCAGTTCTTC. Protein sequence: CSASSGRSNEQFF.